The rows below give T cell receptor beta chains drawn from one sample of a study of blood T cell repertoires in COVID-19. TCRdb's copy holds only in-frame clones and misses some; the assay was immunoSEQ multiplex PCR. The sample holds 250,000 to 350,000 clones; around 84% are singletons and the top ten take roughly 1.6%. The sequencing sample was made of peripheral blood. Receptor source: a human donor with COVID-19, enrolled during active disease. The donor label of this sample is uncertain. Each CDR3 is given with its conserved first and last residue. Fields, in order: J gene, clone size, D gene, V gene, CDR3 protein, CDR3 DNA. D genes are given only for firm matches. A row's size may be missing; if present it is once, few, many or a size class.

J: TRBJ1-6
size: many
D: .
V: TRBV30
CDR3: CAWSRMTVTNSPLHF
DNA: TGTGCCTGGAGTCGGATGACTGTGACGAATTCACCCCTCCACTTT

J: TRBJ1-6
size: .
D: .
V: TRBV11-2
CDR3: CASSLETGNNSPLHF
DNA: TGTGCCAGCAGCTTAGAGACAGGTAATAATTCACCCCTCCACTTT

J: TRBJ2-3
size: few
D: TRBD2
V: TRBV10-3
CDR3: CASGGPAGLRTDTQYF
DNA: TGTGCCAGTGGTGGCCCAGCGGGGTTAAGAACAGATACGCAGTATTTT

J: TRBJ2-7
size: .
D: TRBD2
V: TRBV3-1/TRBV3-2
CDR3: CASSQISGSMYEQYF
DNA: TGTGCCAGCAGCCAAATAAGCGGGAGTATGTACGAGCAGTACTTC

J: TRBJ2-7
size: .
D: .
V: TRBV7-9
CDR3: CASSLDRVPYEQYF
DNA: TGTGCCAGCAGCTTAGATAGAGTTCCCTACGAGCAGTACTTC

J: TRBJ2-5
size: .
D: .
V: TRBV24-1
CDR3: CATSDSRTDIRETQYF
DNA: TGTGCCACCAGTGATTCCCGGACGGACATTCGAGAGACCCAGTACTTC

J: TRBJ2-3
size: .
D: .
V: TRBV5-1
CDR3: CASRVQGGGTDTQYF
DNA: TGCGCCAGCAGGGTACAGGGAGGGGGCACAGATACGCAGTATTTT

J: TRBJ2-1
size: .
D: TRBD1
V: TRBV5-1
CDR3: CASSLGQGGYNEQFF
DNA: TGCGCCAGCAGCTTAGGACAGGGTGGCTACAATGAGCAGTTCTTC

J: TRBJ1-5
size: .
D: .
V: TRBV18
CDR3: CASSQFRGNSNQPQHF
DNA: TGTGCCAGCTCCCAATTTAGGGGCAATAGCAATCAGCCCCAGCATTTT

J: TRBJ1-4
size: .
D: .
V: TRBV27
CDR3: CASSSLPVNNEKLFF
DNA: TGTGCCAGCAGTTCCCTACCGGTGAACAATGAAAAACTGTTTTTT

J: TRBJ1-6
size: .
D: .
V: TRBV3-1/TRBV3-2
CDR3: CASSLVGGSGSPLHF
DNA: TGTGCCAGCAGCCTAGTTGGGGGCTCGGGGTCACCCCTCCACTTT

J: TRBJ2-1
size: .
D: TRBD2
V: TRBV6-4
CDR3: CASSPRSVGGLAGGRNEQFF
DNA: TGTGCCAGCAGTCCCCGATCTGTGGGAGGACTAGCGGGAGGGCGAAATGAGCAGTTCTTC

J: TRBJ2-2
size: .
D: TRBD2
V: TRBV9
CDR3: CASSVELAGRGYTGELFF
DNA: TGTGCCAGCAGCGTAGAACTAGCGGGAAGGGGGTACACCGGGGAGCTGTTTTTT

J: TRBJ1-2
size: .
D: TRBD1
V: TRBV19
CDR3: CASSINTGAYGYTF
DNA: TGTGCCAGTAGTATTAACACAGGGGCCTATGGCTACACCTTC

J: TRBJ1-5
size: .
D: TRBD1
V: TRBV2
CDR3: CASTDRGSYQPQHF
DNA: TGTGCCAGCACTGACAGGGGGTCTTATCAGCCCCAGCATTTT

J: TRBJ2-7
size: .
D: TRBD2
V: TRBV7-2
CDR3: CASSLVASGPPYEQYF
DNA: TGTGCCAGCAGCTTAGTGGCTAGCGGGCCACCCTACGAGCAGTACTTC

J: TRBJ1-4
size: .
D: .
V: TRBV3-1/TRBV3-2
CDR3: CASSQETGRPTNEKLFF
DNA: TGTGCCAGCAGCCAAGAAACAGGGAGACCAACTAATGAAAAACTGTTTTTT

J: TRBJ1-4
size: .
D: .
V: TRBV12-3/TRBV12-4
CDR3: CASKEDLNEKLFF
DNA: TGTGCCAGCAAGGAGGACCTAAATGAAAAACTGTTTTTT

J: TRBJ1-2
size: .
D: .
V: TRBV6-5
CDR3: CASSYSRGAGNYTF
DNA: TGTGCCAGCAGTTACTCGCGGGGGGCGGGGAACTACACCTTC

J: TRBJ2-7
size: .
D: TRBD2
V: TRBV6-2/TRBV6-3
CDR3: CASSTTLGLAEYEQYF
DNA: TGTGCCAGCAGTACTACTCTGGGACTAGCAGAATACGAGCAGTACTTC

J: TRBJ1-4
size: .
D: .
V: TRBV7-2
CDR3: CASSNAGSGGEKLFF
DNA: TGTGCCAGCAGCAATGCAGGTTCCGGAGGTGAAAAACTGTTTTTT

J: TRBJ1-5
size: .
D: .
V: TRBV7-9
CDR3: CASTSEAGIGQPQHF
DNA: TGTGCCAGCACCTCAGAGGCAGGGATCGGCCAGCCCCAGCATTTT

J: TRBJ2-3
size: .
D: TRBD1
V: TRBV19
CDR3: CASSPQGETDTQYF
DNA: TGTGCCAGTAGTCCGCAGGGGGAGACAGATACGCAGTATTTT

J: TRBJ2-5
size: .
D: TRBD1
V: TRBV29-1
CDR3: CSADRGEETQYF
DNA: TGCAGCGCCGACAGGGGGGAAGAGACCCAGTACTTC

J: TRBJ2-3
size: .
D: .
V: TRBV18
CDR3: CASSPPPTYSSTDTQYF
DNA: TGTGCCAGCTCACCACCCCCGACTTATTCTAGCACAGATACGCAGTATTTT

J: TRBJ2-2
size: .
D: TRBD2
V: TRBV18
CDR3: CASSPDLTSLGGAGELFF
DNA: TGTGCCAGCTCACCAGACCTGACTAGCCTCGGAGGGGCCGGGGAGCTGTTTTTT

J: TRBJ2-1
size: .
D: TRBD2
V: TRBV9
CDR3: CASSVALARIGSYNEQFF
DNA: TGTGCCAGCAGCGTAGCACTAGCGAGAATCGGCTCCTACAATGAGCAGTTCTTC

J: TRBJ1-2
size: .
D: .
V: TRBV3-1/TRBV3-2
CDR3: CASSQAYDRGYGYTF
DNA: TGTGCCAGCAGCCAAGCATACGACCGGGGCTATGGCTACACCTTC

J: TRBJ2-3
size: .
D: TRBD2
V: TRBV4-3
CDR3: CASSQDLAGGATDTQYF
DNA: TGCGCCAGCAGCCAAGACCTAGCGGGGGGCGCAACAGATACGCAGTATTTT

J: TRBJ1-2
size: .
D: TRBD1
V: TRBV18
CDR3: CASSPKVGQDAYGYTF
DNA: TGTGCCAGCTCACCAAAAGTTGGACAGGACGCCTATGGCTACACCTTC

J: TRBJ2-7
size: .
D: TRBD2
V: TRBV19
CDR3: CASSIDWLAGDYEQYF
DNA: TGTGCCAGTAGTATAGATTGGCTAGCGGGGGACTACGAGCAGTACTTC

J: TRBJ2-1
size: .
D: .
V: TRBV6-1
CDR3: CASSEPAVYNEQFF
DNA: TGTGCCAGCAGTGAGCCTGCAGTTTACAATGAGCAGTTCTTC

J: TRBJ1-1
size: .
D: .
V: TRBV30
CDR3: CAWAKTGEAFF
DNA: TGTGCCTGGGCCAAGACAGGTGAAGCTTTCTTT

J: TRBJ1-2
size: .
D: TRBD1
V: TRBV6-5
CDR3: CASSRTGFLYGYTF
DNA: TGTGCCAGCAGTCGGACAGGGTTTCTCTATGGCTACACCTTC

J: TRBJ1-2
size: .
D: .
V: TRBV7-2
CDR3: CASSLGARDYGYTF
DNA: TGTGCCAGCAGCTTAGGTGCCAGGGATTATGGCTACACCTTC

J: TRBJ1-6
size: .
D: TRBD1
V: TRBV6-6
CDR3: CASTLYRGIDSPLHF
DNA: TGTGCCAGCACCTTATACAGGGGGATCGATTCACCCCTCCACTTT

J: TRBJ1-1
size: .
D: .
V: TRBV4-1
CDR3: CASSQDRRYREAFF
DNA: TGCGCCAGCAGCCAAGATAGGAGGTATAGAGAAGCTTTCTTT

J: TRBJ2-2
size: once
D: .
V: TRBV4-2
CDR3: CASSQDIRGSTGELFF
DNA: TGTGCCAGCAGCCAAGATATTAGGGGAAGCACCGGGGAGCTGTTTTTT

J: TRBJ2-7
size: .
D: TRBD1
V: TRBV27
CDR3: CASSFSGQGNFHEQYF
DNA: TGTGCCAGCAGTTTTTCAGGACAGGGGAACTTCCACGAGCAGTACTTC

J: TRBJ2-3
size: .
D: TRBD1
V: TRBV24-1
CDR3: CATSDAGGFADTQYF
DNA: TGTGCCACCAGTGATGCAGGGGGCTTCGCAGATACGCAGTATTTT

J: TRBJ1-5
size: once
D: .
V: TRBV3-1/TRBV3-2
CDR3: CASSPDTFHQPQHF
DNA: TGTGCCAGCAGTCCCGACACCTTCCATCAGCCCCAGCATTTT

J: TRBJ1-1
size: .
D: TRBD1
V: TRBV7-8
CDR3: CASSLARDRGIRTEAFF
DNA: TGTGCCAGCAGCTTAGCAAGGGACAGGGGGATTCGCACTGAAGCTTTCTTT

J: TRBJ1-1
size: .
D: .
V: TRBV19
CDR3: CASSIASGVNTEAFF
DNA: TGTGCCAGTAGTATAGCCTCAGGGGTCAACACTGAAGCTTTCTTT

J: TRBJ2-7
size: .
D: TRBD1
V: TRBV6-5
CDR3: CASRTGTGFYEQYF
DNA: TGTGCCAGCAGAACCGGGACAGGGTTCTACGAGCAGTACTTC

J: TRBJ2-7
size: .
D: .
V: TRBV30
CDR3: CAWSEGSQGTYEQYF
DNA: TGTGCCTGGAGTGAGGGATCGCAGGGTACCTACGAGCAGTACTTC

J: TRBJ2-5
size: few
D: .
V: TRBV29-1
CDR3: CSVEGPGWEETQYF
DNA: TGCAGCGTTGAAGGTCCAGGGTGGGAAGAGACCCAGTACTTC

J: TRBJ2-5
size: .
D: .
V: TRBV6-5
CDR3: CASSYTMTAQETQYF
DNA: TGTGCCAGCAGTTATACGATGACAGCCCAAGAGACCCAGTACTTC

J: TRBJ1-5
size: few
D: TRBD1
V: TRBV6-5
CDR3: CASSPIGTGNQPQHF
DNA: TGTGCCAGCAGTCCGATCGGGACAGGGAATCAGCCCCAGCATTTT

J: TRBJ1-4
size: .
D: TRBD1
V: TRBV5-1
CDR3: CASSLGGGQGPEKLFF
DNA: TGCGCCAGCAGCTTGGGAGGCGGACAGGGACCTGAAAAACTGTTTTTT

J: TRBJ2-6
size: once
D: .
V: TRBV5-4
CDR3: CASNLNGPSGANVLTF
DNA: TGTGCCAGCAACCTAAATGGGCCTTCTGGGGCCAACGTCCTGACTTTC